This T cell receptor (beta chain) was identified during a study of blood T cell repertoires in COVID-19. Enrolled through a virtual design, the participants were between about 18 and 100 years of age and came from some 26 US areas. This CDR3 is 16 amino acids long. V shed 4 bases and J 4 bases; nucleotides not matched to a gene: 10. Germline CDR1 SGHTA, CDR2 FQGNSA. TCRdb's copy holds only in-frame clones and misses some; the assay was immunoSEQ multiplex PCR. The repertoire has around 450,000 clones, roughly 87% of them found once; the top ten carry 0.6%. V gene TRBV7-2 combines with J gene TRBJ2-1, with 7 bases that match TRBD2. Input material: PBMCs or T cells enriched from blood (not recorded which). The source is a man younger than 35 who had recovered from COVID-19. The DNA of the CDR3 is TGTGCCAGCAGCTCCACCCCTAGCGGCCGGTACAATGAGCAGTTCTTC. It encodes CASSSTPSGRYNEQFF. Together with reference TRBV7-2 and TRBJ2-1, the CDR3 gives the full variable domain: GAGVSQSPSNKVTEKGKDVELRCDPISGHTALYWYRQSLGQGLEFLIYFQGNSAPDKSGLPSDRFSAERTGGSVSTLTIQRTQQEDSAVYLCASSSTPSGRYNEQFFGPGTRLTVL.